This TCR beta chain came from a study of MAIT cells during Salmonella Paratyphi A infection (dated by TCRdb to about 2017). For the wider study: A single dose of 1-5x10^3 CFU of S. Paratyphi A strain NVGH308 was ingested by adult volunteers aged 18 to 60. Diagnosed volunteers received ciprofloxacin 500 mg twice daily for 14 days starting at diagnosis.

From cysteine to phenylalanine, the CDR3 is 12 amino acids long. CDR3 DNA is the only sequence kept; it has 36 bases, read in frame from the first base. Trimming costs V 0 bases and J 8 bases, and their ends lie 4 bases apart. From the germline V gene, CDR1 is MRHNA and CDR2 is SNTAGT. General conclusions and limits of the study: MAIT TRBV usage was oligoclonal with a preference for TRBV20 and TRBV6, and infection appeared not to change this usage. From baseline to mid-infection, the space taken up by over-represented MAIT clonotypes dropped significantly (approximately 0.16 to 0.094), whereas no significant difference was seen post-infection. Compared with healthy controls, diagnosed volunteers had more expansion or contraction among the top five MAIT clonotypes (approximately 0.48 versus 0.14), suggesting that infection reshaped the repertoire. Although the availability of volunteer samples limited sample sizes, the sizes were judged adequate for detecting differences between groups.

The time point label for this specimen denotes: mid-infection, around enteric fever diagnosis. Using flow cytometry, MAIT cells, defined as Valpha7.2+ CD161+ T cells, were identified and sorted. Over time, circulating MAIT cell TCRbeta repertoires were profiled in more than five volunteers who came down with enteric fever following controlled oral challenge with live Salmonella Paratyphi A. MAIT cell samples were contributed by each diagnosed volunteer at pre-infection, mid-infection and post-infection timepoints. Enteric fever was diagnosed as Paratyphi A bacteremia and/or persistent fever above 38 °C lasting more than 12 hours. Infection was diagnosed in challenged volunteers between day 4 and day 7 after challenge. Between about 4,500 and 10,000 MAIT cells per sample were sorted directly into RNAqueous-Micro lysis buffer for RNA extraction. Lymphoprep gradient centrifugation was used to isolate peripheral blood mononuclear cells from both the blood samples and the leukocyte cones. A BD FACSAria Fusion or BD FACSAria III sorter was used for cell sorting.

Receptor amplification or capture employed 5' RACE. TCRbeta was amplified by two rounds of PCR with Phusion High-Fidelity polymerase, and sample-specific barcodes were added in the primers. Template-switch cDNA synthesis with SMARTScribe reverse transcriptase and a TRBC-specific primer was used to generate TCRbeta libraries. The barcoded samples were pooled and then prepared using the NEBNext Ultra DNA Library Prep Kit for Illumina. Sequencing of the libraries took place on an Illumina MiSeq using the MiSeq reagent kit v2, 300 cycles. Per the original workflow: Jemultiplexer demultiplexed the reads by barcode, and MiTCR with default parameters aligned the reads. Non-functional sequences were filtered out with VDJtools, and clonotypes were defined by amino acid sequence, with frequencies based on assigned sequence reads. The clonal space homeostasis analysis grouped clonotypes by frequency into over-represented (0.05-1), large, medium and small bins. TCRdb ran its own pipeline on the public reads, namely fastp trimming at Q25 and MiXCR clone calling, and kept in-frame beta chains. Every distinct CDR3 protein forms one entry, paired with its most common genes and DNA. The V and J calls, along with clone size, are taken from TCRdb and not from the paper's own processing. This sample gives about 600 distinct CDR3 sequences in total; 33% of them show up just once. The ten largest clones represent less than 30% of the sample.

Worth noting for this clonotype: Its cognate antigen has yet to be identified. The sample holds no much larger clone one base away, and base qualities are not on file.

This specimen consisted of MAIT cells from PBMCs, obtained at the middle sampling point of the challenge study. This sequence uses TRBV6-4 and TRBJ2-2; no confident D gene assignment can be made. This TCR was recovered from a person aged 18 to 70 who was deliberately infected with Salmonella Paratyphi A in a paratyphoid fever challenge study. CDR3 protein: CASSDSTGELFF. The DNA reads as follows: TGTGCCAGCAGTGACTCGACAGGGGAGCTGTTTTTT.